This T cell receptor beta chain comes out of a study of early T cells in non-severe SARS-CoV-2 infection. This clonotype was seen at least ten times. Researchers attached unique molecular identifiers to individual cDNA molecules. From the 5' RACE reads, TCRdb called clonotypes with MiXCR, one entry per CDR3 protein. The profile covers 25,000 to 35,000 distinct CDR3 sequences, with around 4% appearing a single time and approximately 8.2% taken by the ten largest. Specimen: whole blood. The source is an adult who was a healthcare worker with PCR-confirmed SARS-CoV-2 infection or an uninfected control (not recorded which).

The CDR3 bases are TGTGCCAGCAGTAGGGACAGGGGGTGGACCTACGAGCAGTACTTC. It yields the protein CASSRDRGWTYEQYF. J is TRBJ2-7 and V is TRBV6-6, with TRBD1 matching over 11 bases. V was clipped by 5 bases and J by 2 bases; unmatched bases: 5. CDR3 length equals 15 residues. Germline assignment: CDR1 MNHNY and CDR2 SVGAGI (reference sequence).